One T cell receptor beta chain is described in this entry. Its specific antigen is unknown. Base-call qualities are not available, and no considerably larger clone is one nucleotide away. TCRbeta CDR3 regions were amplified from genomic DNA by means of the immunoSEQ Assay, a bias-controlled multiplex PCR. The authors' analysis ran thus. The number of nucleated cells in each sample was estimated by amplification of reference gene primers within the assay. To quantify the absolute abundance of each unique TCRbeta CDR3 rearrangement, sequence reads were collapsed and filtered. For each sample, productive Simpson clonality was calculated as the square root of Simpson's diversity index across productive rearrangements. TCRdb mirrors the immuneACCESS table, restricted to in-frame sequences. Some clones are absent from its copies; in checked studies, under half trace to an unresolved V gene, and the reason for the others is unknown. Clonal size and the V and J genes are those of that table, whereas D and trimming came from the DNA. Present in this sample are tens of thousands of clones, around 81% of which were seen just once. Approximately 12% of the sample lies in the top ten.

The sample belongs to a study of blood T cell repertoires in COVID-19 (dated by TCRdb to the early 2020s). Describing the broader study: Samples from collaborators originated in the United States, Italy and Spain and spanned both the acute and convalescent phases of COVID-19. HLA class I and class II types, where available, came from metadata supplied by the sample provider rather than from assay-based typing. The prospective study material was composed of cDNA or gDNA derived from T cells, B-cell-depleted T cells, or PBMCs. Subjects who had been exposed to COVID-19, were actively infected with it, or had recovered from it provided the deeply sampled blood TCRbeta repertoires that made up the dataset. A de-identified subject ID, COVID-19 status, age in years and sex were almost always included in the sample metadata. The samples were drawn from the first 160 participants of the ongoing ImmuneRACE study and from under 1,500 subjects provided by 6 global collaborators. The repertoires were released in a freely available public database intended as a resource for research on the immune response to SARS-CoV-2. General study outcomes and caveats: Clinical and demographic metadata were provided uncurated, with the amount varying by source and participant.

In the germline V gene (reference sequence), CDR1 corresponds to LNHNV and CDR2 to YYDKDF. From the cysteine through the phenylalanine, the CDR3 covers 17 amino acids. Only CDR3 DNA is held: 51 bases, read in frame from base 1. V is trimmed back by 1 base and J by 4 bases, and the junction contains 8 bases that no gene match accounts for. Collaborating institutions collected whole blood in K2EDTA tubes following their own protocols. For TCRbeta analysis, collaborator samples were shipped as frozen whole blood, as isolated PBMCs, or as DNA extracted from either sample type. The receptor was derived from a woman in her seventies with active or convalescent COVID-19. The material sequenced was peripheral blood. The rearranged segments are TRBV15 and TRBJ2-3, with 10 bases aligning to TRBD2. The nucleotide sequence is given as TGTGCCACCAGCAGAGGGGGTAGCGGGGGGTATGCAGATACGCAGTATTTT. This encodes CATSRGGSGGYADTQYF.